These 5 T cell receptor beta chains were sequenced from one sample in a study of spatial heterogeneity in lung cancer. Study results and caveats: In tumors, expanded intratumoral alpha and beta TCR counts tracked mutation counts.

As for time point: sample taken at primary tumor resection. These receptors have no known antigen. One entry per CDR3 protein results from TCRdb running MiXCR on the 5' RACE reads. The sample shows 24,000 or so distinct CDR3 sequences, roughly 8.3% of them seen only once. The sequencing here drew on lung tumor tissue, taken at surgery. These TCRs come from a male donor with early-stage non-small cell lung cancer.

This clonotype has ten or more counts. J is TRBJ1-1 and V is TRBV7-3; possible D gene TRBD1, 5 bases. Per the germline V gene, CDR1 is SGHTA and CDR2 is FQGTGA. V lost 3 bases, J lost 0 bases, and 17 bases lay in between. The CDR3 runs to 17 residues. The CDR3 bases are TGTGCCAGCAGCTTGACGCTGAGGGGAGGCATGAACACTGAAGCTTTCTTT. Its protein is CASSLTLRGGMNTEAFF. Using reference TRBV7-3 and TRBJ1-1 for the parts outside the CDR3, the full variable domain is GAGVSQTPSNKVTEKGKYVELRCDPISGHTALYWYRQSLGQGPEFLIYFQGTGAADDSGLPNDRFFAVRPEGSVSTLKIQRTERGDSAVYLCASSLTLRGGMNTEAFFGQGTRLTVV.

This clonotype was seen at least ten times. The CDR3 DNA reads as TGTGCCAGCACCCTCAGGGGGGGACCTAGCTACGAGCAGTACTTC. This translates into CASTLRGGPSYEQYF. This sequence joins TRBV5-6 and TRBJ2-7; D may be TRBD1 or TRBD2 (7 bases each). Germline V gene sequence: CDR1 SGHDT, CDR2 YYEEEE. Deletions cut 6 bases from V and 3 bases from J, with 19 bases between. The CDR3 runs 15 residues.

The rearrangement joins TRBV19 to TRBJ2-3; D is perhaps TRBD1 (6 bases). The CDR3 sequence is 15 residues long. The V gene lost 9 bases and the J gene lost 2 bases, with 18 bases spanning the gap. In germline, CDR1 is LNHDA, CDR2 SQIVND (reference sequence). DNA of the CDR3: TGTGCCAGCCAGGCGGGCAGGGGATACACAGATACGCAGTATTTT. This translates into CASQAGRGYTDTQYF. The whole variable domain, filled in from reference TRBV19 and TRBJ2-3, reads DGGITQSPKYLFRKEGQNVTLSCEQNLNHDAMYWYRQDPGQGLRLIYYSQIVNDFQKGDIAEGYSVSREKKESFPLTVTSAQKNPTAFYLCASQAGRGYTDTQYFGPGTRLTVL.

The chain is built from TRBV5-4 and TRBJ1-2, with 10 bases matching TRBD1. Germline-derived CDR1 and CDR2 are SGHNT and YYREEE (reference sequence). The CDR3 runs 18 residues. With 4 bases clipped from V and 2 bases from J, the junction kept 14 bases outside the gene matches. The CDR3 DNA sequence: TGTGCCAGCAGCGCCTCGACAGGGGGCCCGGGCGGCAACTATGGCTACACCTTC. This codes for CASSASTGGPGGNYGYTF.

This clonotype was counted at least ten times. The V and J genes are TRBV28 and TRBJ1-1; unclear D gene. V was clipped by 10 bases and J by 6 bases, with 12 bases between them. The CDR3 loop spans 11 amino acids. Looked up from germline, CDR1 is MDHEN and CDR2 is SYDVKM. The CDR3 loop reads CATRSDPEAFF. In nucleotides, the CDR3 is TGTGCCACCCGAAGTGACCCTGAAGCTTTCTTT.